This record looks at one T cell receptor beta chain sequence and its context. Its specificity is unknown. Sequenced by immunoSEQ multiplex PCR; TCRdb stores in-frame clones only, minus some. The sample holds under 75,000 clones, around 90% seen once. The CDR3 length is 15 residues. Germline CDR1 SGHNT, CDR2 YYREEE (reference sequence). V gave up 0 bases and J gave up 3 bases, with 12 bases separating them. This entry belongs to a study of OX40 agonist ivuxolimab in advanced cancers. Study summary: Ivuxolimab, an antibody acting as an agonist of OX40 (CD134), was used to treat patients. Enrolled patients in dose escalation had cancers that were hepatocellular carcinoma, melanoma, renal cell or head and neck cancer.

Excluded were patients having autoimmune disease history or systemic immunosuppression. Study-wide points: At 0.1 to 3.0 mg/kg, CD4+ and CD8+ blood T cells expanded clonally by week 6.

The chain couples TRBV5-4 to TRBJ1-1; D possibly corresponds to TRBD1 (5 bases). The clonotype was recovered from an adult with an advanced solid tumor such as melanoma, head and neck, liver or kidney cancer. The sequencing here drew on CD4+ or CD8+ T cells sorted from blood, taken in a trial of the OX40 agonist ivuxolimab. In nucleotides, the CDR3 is TGTGCCAGCAGCTTGGGGACGGTGGGGGACACTGAAGCTTTCTTT. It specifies CASSLGTVGDTEAFF.